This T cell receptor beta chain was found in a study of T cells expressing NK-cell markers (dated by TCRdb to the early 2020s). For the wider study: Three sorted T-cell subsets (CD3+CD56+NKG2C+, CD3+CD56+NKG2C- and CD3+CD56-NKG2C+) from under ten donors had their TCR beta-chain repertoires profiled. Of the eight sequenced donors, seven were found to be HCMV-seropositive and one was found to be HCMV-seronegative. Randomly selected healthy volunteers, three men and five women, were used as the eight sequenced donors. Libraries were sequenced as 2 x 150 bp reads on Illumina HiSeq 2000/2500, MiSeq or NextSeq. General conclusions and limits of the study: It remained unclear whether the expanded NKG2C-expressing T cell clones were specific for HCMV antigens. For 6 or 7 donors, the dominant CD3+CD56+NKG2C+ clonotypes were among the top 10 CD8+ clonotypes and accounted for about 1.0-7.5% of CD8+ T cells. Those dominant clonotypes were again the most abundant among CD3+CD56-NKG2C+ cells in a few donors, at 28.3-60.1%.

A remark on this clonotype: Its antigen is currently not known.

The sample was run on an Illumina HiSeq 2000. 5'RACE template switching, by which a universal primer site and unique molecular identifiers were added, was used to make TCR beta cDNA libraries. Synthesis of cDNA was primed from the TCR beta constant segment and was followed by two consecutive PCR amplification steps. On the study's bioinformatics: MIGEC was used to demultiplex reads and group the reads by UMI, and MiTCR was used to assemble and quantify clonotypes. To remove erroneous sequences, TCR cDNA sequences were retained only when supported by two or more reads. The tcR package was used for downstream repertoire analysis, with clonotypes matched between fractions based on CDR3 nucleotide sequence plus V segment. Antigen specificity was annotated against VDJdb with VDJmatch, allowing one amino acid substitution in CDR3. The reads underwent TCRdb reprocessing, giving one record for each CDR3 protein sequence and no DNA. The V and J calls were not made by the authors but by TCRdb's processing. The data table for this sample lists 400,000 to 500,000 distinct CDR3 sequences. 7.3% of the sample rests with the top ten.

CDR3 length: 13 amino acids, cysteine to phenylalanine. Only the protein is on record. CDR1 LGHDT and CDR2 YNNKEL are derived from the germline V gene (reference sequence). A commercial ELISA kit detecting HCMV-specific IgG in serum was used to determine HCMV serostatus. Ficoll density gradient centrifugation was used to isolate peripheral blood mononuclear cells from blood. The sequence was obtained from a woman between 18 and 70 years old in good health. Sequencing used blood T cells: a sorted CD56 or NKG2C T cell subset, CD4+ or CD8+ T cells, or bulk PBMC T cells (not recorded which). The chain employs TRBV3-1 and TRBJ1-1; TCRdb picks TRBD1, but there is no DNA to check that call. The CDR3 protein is CASSLENKKGAFF.